A single sample is the source of the 20 T cell receptor beta chains below, sequenced in a study of blood T cell repertoires in COVID-19. Generated by immunoSEQ multiplex PCR, the TCRdb table keeps only in-frame clones and is missing some. The data hold about 150,000 clones, with about 80% observed a single time. The sample consisted of PBMCs or T cells enriched from blood (not recorded which). The source is a woman aged 45-60 years who had recovered from COVID-19.

The chain links TRBV7-2 to TRBJ1-5, with 7 nucleotides matching TRBD1. Per the germline V gene, CDR1 is SGHTA and CDR2 is FQGNSA. The CDR3 is 14 amino acids. V trimming: 5 bases; J trimming: 6 bases; junction bases outside the gene matches: 7. As DNA, the CDR3 is TGTGCCAGCAGCCCCCGACAGGGAAGTCAGCCCCAGCATTTT. This gives the protein CASSPRQGSQPQHF.

This rearrangement joins TRBV5-1 to TRBJ2-3; possibly TRBD2 for D (5 bases). The V gene's germline CDR1 is SGHRS and CDR2 YFSETQ. This CDR3 has 15 residues. Trimming took off 4 bases at V and 1 base at J, with 13 bases between the two ends. CDR3 loop: CASSKGLGGTDTQYF. The DNA of the CDR3 is TGCGCCAGCAGCAAAGGGCTGGGAGGCACAGATACGCAGTATTTT.

This rearrangement joins TRBV7-9 to TRBJ1-6, with 9 bases aligning to TRBD1. This CDR3 is 15 amino acids long. From germline, CDR1 is SEHNR and CDR2 FQNEAQ (reference sequence). Germline trimming cut 2 bases from V and 9 bases from J; bases unmatched to any gene: 5. CDR3 sequence: CASSLPRTGVSPLHF. The CDR3 DNA follows: TGTGCCAGCAGCTTACCTAGGACAGGGGTTTCACCCCTCCACTTT.

V is TRBV12-3 or TRBV12-4 and J is TRBJ1-3; D remains unclear. V was shortened by 7 bases and J by 4 bases, with 8 bases between the two germline ends. The length of the CDR3 is 12 residues. As DNA, the CDR3 is TGTGCCAGCAATGGGCTGGGAAACACCATATATTTT. Protein product: CASNGLGNTIYF.

The gene calls are TRBV28 and TRBJ2-1; D is uncertain. V shed 2 bases and J shed 9 bases, with 14 bases lying between them. This CDR3 region has 14 residues. Germline V lookup: CDR1 MDHEN, CDR2 SYDVKM. The CDR3 DNA follows: TGTGCCAGCAGTTTAACTACTCCGACCTCTGAGCAGTTCTTC. Encoded protein: CASSLTTPTSEQFF.

This chain uses TRBV29-1 with TRBJ2-1; 10 bases map to TRBD2. The V gene end was trimmed by 1 base and the J gene end by 5 bases; junction bases not matched to a gene: 11. This CDR3 region has 17 residues. Germline CDR1 is SQVTM and CDR2 is ANQGSEA. The CDR3, as DNA: TGCAGCGTTGAAGCCCCTCTTTCTAGCGGGGGCAACAATGAGCAGTTCTTC. Protein sequence: CSVEAPLSSGGNNEQFF.

The chain is built from TRBV5-1 and TRBJ1-2; D might be TRBD1 (5 bases). CDR1 is SGHRS and CDR2 is YFSETQ in the germline V gene. The CDR3 covers 14 residues. V was clipped by 0 bases and J by 4 bases, with 10 bases between them. The CDR3 nucleotides read TGCGCCAGCAGCTTGGCGGGGGAGGGCTATGGCTACACCTTC. Encoded protein: CASSLAGEGYGYTF.

The rearrangement joins TRBV28 to TRBJ1-4, with D possibly being TRBD1 (6 bases). Germline V gene lookup returns CDR1 MDHEN and CDR2 SYDVKM. CDR3 length equals 17 residues. Trimming removed 2 bases from V and 5 bases from J, with 18 bases in between. CDR3 DNA sequence: TGTGCCAGCAGTTTACCCCGAGGGGGGGAGGCGAATGAAAAACTGTTTTTT. It is translated as CASSLPRGGEANEKLFF.

The rearrangement links TRBV19 to TRBJ1-4; D gene unclear. This CDR3 is built from 15 residues. The V end lost 4 bases, the J end lost 0 bases, and 9 bases lay between the germline ends. CDR1 and CDR2 (germline): LNHDA, SQIVND (reference sequence). CDR3 amino acids: CASSTYSATNEKLFF. CDR3 coding DNA: TGTGCCAGTAGTACCTATTCTGCAACTAATGAAAAACTGTTTTTT.

The V and J genes are TRBV9 and TRBJ1-2, with 7 bases identical to TRBD1. This CDR3 has 16 amino acids. CDR1 and CDR2 (germline): SGDLS, YYNGEE. The V segment lost 0 bases and the J segment 5 bases; nucleotides outside the gene matches: 10. CDR3 protein: CASSVGRVGGGYGYTF. The CDR3 coding sequence is TGTGCCAGCAGCGTAGGGAGGGTAGGGGGCGGATATGGCTACACCTTC.

The rearrangement links TRBV11-2 to TRBJ1-1; 11 bases map to TRBD1. Germline V gene lookup returns CDR1 SGHAT and CDR2 FQNNGV. The CDR3 is made up of 15 amino acids. V was clipped by 4 bases and J by 12 bases; unmatched bases: 13. The CDR3 DNA reads as TGTGCCAGCAGCTCCCCTTCCGGGACAGGGGGTAGGACTTTCTTT. Translating gives CASSSPSGTGGRTFF.

DNA of the CDR3: TGTGCCAGCAGTGCGGGGTCTCTATATCAGCCCCAGCATTTT. It yields the protein CASSAGSLYQPQHF. The chain links TRBV2 to TRBJ1-5; D unresolved. Germline lookup yields CDR1 SNHLY and CDR2 FYNNEI. The CDR3 length is 14 residues. Trimming removed 4 bases at V and 5 bases at J, with 12 bases between.

This clone was counted between two and nine times. The V gene is TRBV19, the J gene TRBJ1-6, with TRBD1 matching over 7 bases. Germline CDR1 LNHDA, CDR2 SQIVND (reference sequence). CDR3 length: 13 residues. The J segment lost 8 bases and the V segment lost 5 bases, leaving 3 bases of the junction unmatched. The CDR3, as DNA: TGTGCCAGTAGTGGGGACAGCTATTCACCCCTCCACTTT. Its protein is CASSGDSYSPLHF.

This sequence joins TRBV19 and TRBJ1-1, with a tentative D call TRBD1 (5 bases). CDR1 is LNHDA and CDR2 is SQIVND in the germline V gene (reference sequence). V was clipped by 5 bases and J by 5 bases, with 21 bases between them. The CDR3 is made up of 16 amino acids. The CDR3 loop is CASSDGGLTKGTEAFF. The CDR3 nucleotides read TGTGCCAGTAGTGATGGTGGCCTAACCAAGGGGACTGAAGCTTTCTTT.

The chain is built from TRBV7-3 and TRBJ2-2; 9 bases are a match to TRBD1. Germline V gives CDR1 SGHTA, CDR2 FQGTGA. CDR3 length: 16 residues. Trimming cost V 1 base and J 2 bases; bases outside gene matches: 2. The CDR3 here is CASSLNTGGNTGELFF. The DNA for the CDR3 is TGTGCCAGCAGCTTAAACACAGGGGGCAACACCGGGGAGCTGTTTTTT. Combining the CDR3 with reference TRBV7-3 and TRBJ2-2 gives the whole variable domain GAGVSQTPSNKVTEKGKYVELRCDPISGHTALYWYRQSLGQGPEFLIYFQGTGAADDSGLPNDRFFAVRPEGSVSTLKIQRTERGDSAVYLCASSLNTGGNTGELFFGEGSRLTVL.

This clone was seen ten or more times. The chain is built from TRBV2 and TRBJ1-5; 7 bases agree with TRBD1. This CDR3 spans 16 amino acids. V trimming: 7 bases; J trimming: 1 base; junction bases outside the gene matches: 10. Per the germline V gene, CDR1 is SNHLY and CDR2 is FYNNEI. CDR3 nucleotides: TGTGCCAGCATGCGTTCGACAGGGAAAAGCAATCAGCCCCAGCATTTT. This encodes CASMRSTGKSNQPQHF.

The rearrangement joins TRBV10-3 to TRBJ1-5; D not certain. Trimming took 2 bases from V and 3 from J, leaving 14 bases between them. Germline CDR1 is ENHRY and CDR2 is SYGVKD. The length of the CDR3 is 16 residues. CDR3 in DNA: TGTGCCATCAGTGAGAACCCCCGAGCTTACAATCAGCCCCAGCATTTT. Translation gives CAISENPRAYNQPQHF.

V is TRBV6-2 or TRBV6-3 and J is TRBJ1-5, with a tentative D call TRBD1 (5 bases). The CDR3 sequence is 14 residues long. The V and J ends lost 0 bases and 7 bases respectively, with 10 bases between them. CDR1 is MNHEY, CDR2 SVGEGT, per germline. CDR3 DNA: TGTGCCAGCAGTTACTCGACAGAGCCCCAGCCCCAGCATTTT. This sequence encodes CASSYSTEPQPQHF.

This chain joins TRBV7-2 and TRBJ2-7, with D perhaps matching TRBD1 (5 bases). The CDR3 contains 13 residues. Germline values: CDR1 SGHTA, CDR2 FQGNSA. V was shortened by 3 bases and J by 4 bases, with 10 bases between the two germline ends. The CDR3 is CASSLPQEYEQYF. The CDR3 bases are TGTGCCAGCAGCTTGCCACAGGAGTACGAGCAGTACTTC.

V gene TRBV18 combines with J gene TRBJ1-1, with D unresolved. V was trimmed by 3 bases and J by 0 bases, leaving 8 bases between them. Germline V gene data show CDR1 as KGHSH and CDR2 as LQKENI. The CDR3 loop spans 14 amino acids. For the CDR3, the DNA is TGTGCCAGCTCACCCCCCCGGGTGAACACTGAAGCTTTCTTT. Translation gives CASSPPRVNTEAFF.